This T cell receptor (beta chain) derives from a study of regulatory T cells in long-lasting Graves disease. This clonotype was observed a handful of times. TCR beta libraries were built with iRepertoire HTBI primers and Arm-PCR of CDR3 regions. TCRdb called the multiplex PCR reads again in MiXCR, with one record for every CDR3 protein. The sample lists over 500,000 distinct CDR3 sequences; roughly 16% were seen once. CDR3 length equals 13 residues. The V end was cut by 1 base, the J end by 8 bases, with 11 bases between. Germline V gene lookup returns CDR1 MGHDK and CDR2 SYGVNS. Time point defined: newly diagnosed GD, antithyroid drugs for less than 3 months. RNA extracted from PBMCs served as the sequencing template. This same sample was also taken into another study, of T cells in Graves' hyperthyroidism and ophthalmopathy. Per that study: Initially, a first-round RT-PCR of the TCR CDR3 employed the HTBI primer set. Model-based prediction identified ophthalmopathy a median about 6 months prior to its onset.

J is TRBJ1-2 and V is TRBV25-1; D unclear. This receptor was taken from a man between 18 and 29 years old with Graves disease. The specimen comprised peripheral blood mononuclear cells (PBMCs), sampled at new diagnosis, from a patient treated with antithyroid drugs. CDR3 in DNA: TGTGCCAGCAGTGAATCGGGTGGATCCGGCTACACCTTC. It yields the protein CASSESGGSGYTF.